Presented here are 26 T cell receptor beta chains from one specimen sequenced in a study of cytomegalovirus exposure and HLA in healthy donors. In the PCR, 60 Vbeta and 13 Jbeta primers were used. TCRdb's copy holds only in-frame clones and misses some; the assay was immunoSEQ multiplex PCR. The sample yields under 40,000 clones, 80% seen once. The sequencing sample was made of PBMCs. The receptors derive from a male donor in good health and CMV-seronegative.

This rearrangement joins TRBV29-1 to TRBJ2-3, with 7 bases that match TRBD1. CDR3 size: 14 residues. The V gene end was trimmed by 4 bases and the J gene end by 4 bases; junction bases not matched to a gene: 8. Germline V gene lookup returns CDR1 SQVTM and CDR2 ANQGSEA. Written as DNA, the CDR3 is TGCAGCGTTGGGACAGGTTTGGGTCCAGATACGCAGTATTTT. Translating it yields CSVGTGLGPDTQYF.

The chain is built from TRBV28 and TRBJ2-2, with 9 nucleotides matching TRBD1. The CDR3 loop spans 15 amino acids. V lost 5 bases and J lost 0; bases outside the gene matches: 1. The germline V gene has CDR1 MDHEN and CDR2 SYDVKM. The chain's CDR3 is CASSRQGANTGELFF. The CDR3 nucleotides read TGTGCCAGCAGTCGACAGGGGGCGAACACCGGGGAGCTGTTTTTT.

This clone was seen only a few times. This chain links TRBV7-9 with TRBJ2-7; TRBD2 might be the D (5 bases). Trimming took 2 bases from V and 9 from J, leaving 20 bases between them. CDR1 is SEHNR and CDR2 is FQNEAQ in the germline V gene (reference sequence). This CDR3 is 15 amino acids long. CDR3 protein: CASSLSLVGPGVQYF. The CDR3 DNA sequence: TGTGCCAGCAGCTTAAGTCTTGTCGGGCCCGGGGTGCAGTACTTC.

The rearrangement uses TRBV19 and TRBJ2-7, with 7 bases lining up with TRBD1. Germline CDR1 and CDR2: LNHDA and SQIVND (reference sequence). This CDR3 region has 14 residues. J lost 1 base, V lost 5 bases, and 5 bases had no gene match. CDR3 nucleotide sequence: TGTGCCAGTAGTTGGGGCAGGGGGTCCTACGAGCAGTACTTC. Protein: CASSWGRGSYEQYF.

The chain has TRBV30 and TRBJ1-1, with a tentative D call TRBD1 (6 bases). This CDR3 is built from 13 residues. Germline assignment: CDR1 GTSNPN and CDR2 SVGIG (reference sequence). V was pared by 5 bases and J by 3 bases, with 13 bases between. The CDR3 sequence: CAWRDTQYTEAFF. The CDR3 nucleotides read TGTGCCTGGCGGGACACCCAGTACACTGAAGCTTTCTTT.

This chain joins TRBV10-3 and TRBJ1-4, with 8 bases fitting TRBD1. The CDR3 sequence is 15 residues long. Germline V gives CDR1 ENHRY, CDR2 SYGVKD. The V and J ends lost 5 bases and 4 bases, in that order; junction bases with no gene match: 6. The CDR3 spells CAISSGQGGNEKLFF. The CDR3 DNA follows: TGTGCCATCAGTTCCGGACAGGGAGGTAATGAAAAACTGTTTTTT.

As DNA, the CDR3 is TGCGCCAGCAGCCAAATCAGGGCCACCGGGGAGCTGTTTTTT. Translated, it gives CASSQIRATGELFF. The chain is built from TRBV4-3 and TRBJ2-2, with D possibly matching TRBD1 (5 bases). V lost 2 bases to trimming and J lost 4 bases, with 8 bases between them. Germline values: CDR1 LGHNA, CDR2 YSLEER. The CDR3 runs to 14 residues.

The chain has TRBV6-1 and TRBJ1-1; TRBD1 aligns across 8 bases. The J segment lost 0 bases and the V segment lost 4 bases, leaving 4 bases of the junction unmatched. This CDR3 is built from 15 residues. Germline V CDR1 and CDR2: MNHNS, SASEGT. The CDR3 region is CASSAGGNMNTEAFF. Here the CDR3 DNA reads TGTGCCAGCAGTGCAGGGGGCAATATGAACACTGAAGCTTTCTTT.

The V and J genes are TRBV18 and TRBJ1-6; 7 bases agree with TRBD1. The ends lost 5 bases at V and 6 bases at J; junction bases unmatched: 7. CDR1 and CDR2 (germline): KGHSH, LQKENI. This CDR3 is 15 amino acids long. The CDR3 loop is CASSETGTGNSPLHF. The CDR3 DNA follows: TGTGCCAGCTCAGAGACAGGGACCGGTAATTCACCCCTCCACTTT.

The genes are TRBV9 and TRBJ2-1, with D unresolved. The CDR3 is 15 amino acids. CDR1 is SGDLS, CDR2 YYNGEE, per germline. Deletions cut 0 bases from V and 2 bases from J, with 9 bases between. CDR3 in amino acids: CASSVATEPYNEQFF. Written as DNA, the CDR3 is TGTGCCAGCAGCGTAGCTACTGAGCCCTACAATGAGCAGTTCTTC.

This clone showed up just once. The J gene is TRBJ1-4, the V gene TRBV6-1; 11 nucleotides line up with TRBD1. J was trimmed by 8 bases and V by 2 bases; bases with no gene match: 4. Germline CDR1 reads MNHNS; CDR2 reads SASEGT. The CDR3 consists of 15 residues. The CDR3 DNA reads TGTGCCAGCAGTGAATACAGGACAGGGGGCGAAAAACTGTTTTTT. Protein: CASSEYRTGGEKLFF.

The CDR3 DNA reads TGTGCCAGTAGTATACCGACAGGGATTAACTATGGCTACACCTTC. The encoded protein is CASSIPTGINYGYTF. This chain links TRBV19 with TRBJ1-2; 7 bases match TRBD1. Trimming cost V 2 bases and J 1 base; bases outside gene matches: 4. CDR3 length: 15 amino acids. Germline V lookup: CDR1 LNHDA, CDR2 SQIVND (reference sequence).

This clone was observed once. This chain links TRBV4-1 with TRBJ1-2; TRBD1 aligns across 7 bases. The CDR3 extends over 17 amino acids. The germline CDR1 and CDR2 sequences are MGHRA and YSYEKL. Trimming at V came to 1 base and at J to 6 bases, leaving 14 bases not matched to a gene. The DNA of the CDR3 is TGCGCCAGCAGCCAAGGGGGTGGAGGGGGCCTTCGGGATGGCTACACCTTC. It codes for CASSQGGGGGLRDGYTF.

This rearrangement joins TRBV19 to TRBJ1-1; 8 nucleotides match TRBD1. Germline V CDR1 and CDR2: LNHDA, SQIVND (reference sequence). With V trimmed by 8 bases and J by 5 bases, 10 bases remained unmatched. The CDR3 extends over 14 amino acids. As DNA, the CDR3 is TGTGCCAGTGTGGGGCAGGGGGCTGGGACTGAAGCTTTCTTT. Translation: CASVGQGAGTEAFF.

V is TRBV5-5 and J is TRBJ2-7; D is perhaps TRBD1 (6 bases). Germline V CDR1 and CDR2: SGHKS, YYEKEE (reference sequence). The CDR3 sequence is 15 residues long. Trimming took 4 bases from V and 1 from J, leaving 15 bases between them. CDR3 DNA sequence: TGTGCCAGCAGCCCACGACTGGACAGTTCCTACGAGCAGTACTTC. This codes for CASSPRLDSSYEQYF.

The chain couples TRBV11-2 to TRBJ1-1; D is uncertain. Germline CDR1 reads SGHAT; CDR2 reads FQNNGV. The CDR3 loop spans 14 amino acids. V lost 4 bases, J lost 5 bases, and 14 bases lay in between. CDR3: CASSYRTGGTEAFF. The CDR3 DNA reads TGTGCCAGCAGCTATCGGACGGGAGGGACTGAAGCTTTCTTT.

This rearrangement joins TRBV9 to TRBJ2-1; D might be TRBD1 (8 bases). This CDR3 comprises 14 residues. Trimming removed 10 bases from V and 10 bases from J, with 24 bases in between. The germline V gene has CDR1 SGDLS and CDR2 YYNGEE. The CDR3 DNA follows: TGTGCCTCCAGGGGGCTAGCGGTCCCGGGAGAGCAGTTCTTC. Its translation is CASRGLAVPGEQFF.

This clone counts as medium-sized (0.01 to 0.1%). CDR3 DNA: TGTGCCAGCAGACCCGGGACACTTAGCACAGATACGCAGTATTTT. Encoded protein: CASRPGTLSTDTQYF. This chain connects TRBV6-5 to TRBJ2-3; possible D gene TRBD1, 6 bases. Trimming pared 6 bases from V and 0 bases from J, leaving 13 bases between. Looked up from germline, CDR1 is MNHEY and CDR2 is SVGAGI. CDR3 length: 15 residues.

This clone was detected only once. V usage is TRBV4-1 and J usage is TRBJ1-1; D is perhaps TRBD1 (5 bases). The germline V and J ends were trimmed by 3 bases and 3 bases, with 14 bases remaining between them. Germline loops: CDR1 MGHRA, CDR2 YSYEKL. The CDR3 covers 15 residues. CDR3 in DNA: TGCGCCAGCAGCCAGGAGAAGCAGGGCTACACTGAAGCTTTCTTT. Residues: CASSQEKQGYTEAFF.

The chain joins TRBV7-8 to TRBJ1-6; tentatively, D is TRBD1 (5 bases). Germline CDR1 and CDR2: SGHVS and FQNEAQ. This CDR3 region has 14 residues. V lost 0 bases and J 8 bases, leaving 8 bases between the germline ends. The CDR3: CASSLAQGYSPLHF. DNA of the CDR3: TGTGCCAGCAGCTTAGCGCAGGGATATTCACCCCTCCACTTT.

This chain links TRBV7-9 with TRBJ2-3; a possible D gene is TRBD1 (6 bases). Germline assignment: CDR1 SEHNR and CDR2 FQNEAQ (reference sequence). The CDR3 length is 17 residues. Trimming cost V 1 base and J 1 base, with 15 bases left between them. The DNA for the CDR3 is TGTGCCAGCAGCTTAGGTTTCCGGGACACCCGCACAGATACGCAGTATTTT. It specifies CASSLGFRDTRTDTQYF.

V and J are TRBV5-1 and TRBJ2-3; 10 nucleotides line up with TRBD2. The CDR3 is made up of 15 amino acids. After removal of 4 bases from V and 4 bases from J, the junction contained 6 bases not matched to a gene. Germline V gives CDR1 SGHRS, CDR2 YFSETQ. The CDR3 protein is CASSRKAGGPDTQYF. The DNA for the CDR3 is TGCGCCAGCAGCAGAAAAGCGGGGGGGCCAGATACGCAGTATTTT. Full variable domain (missing parts from reference TRBV5-1 and TRBJ2-3): KAGVTQTPRYLIKTRGQQVTLSCSPISGHRSVSWYQQTPGQGLQFLFEYFSETQRNKGNFPGRFSGRQFSNSRSEMNVSTLELGDSALYLCASSRKAGGPDTQYFGPGTRLTVL.

V gene TRBV5-4 combines with J gene TRBJ2-2; weak D call: TRBD1 (5 bases). V gave up 0 bases and J gave up 4 bases, with 13 bases separating them. This CDR3 comprises 16 residues. The V gene's germline CDR1 is SGHNT and CDR2 YYREEE (reference sequence). The CDR3 nucleotides are TGTGCCAGCAGCTTGGGTGGGGCCCTGGGCACCGGGGAGCTGTTTTTT. Protein product: CASSLGGALGTGELFF. Based on the CDR3 plus reference TRBV5-4 and TRBJ2-2, the full variable domain is ETGVTQSPTHLIKTRGQQVTLRCSSQSGHNTVSWYQQALGQGPQFIFQYYREEENGRGNFPPRFSGLQFPNYSSELNVNALELDDSALYLCASSLGGALGTGELFFGEGSRLTVL.

The chain is built from TRBV6-6 and TRBJ2-5, with TRBD2 identical over 7 bases. CDR1 is MNHNY and CDR2 is SVGAGI in the germline V gene (reference sequence). V dropped 5 bases and J dropped 3; count of bases not matched to a gene: 6. The CDR3 sequence is 14 residues long. DNA of the CDR3: TGTGCCAGCAGTCCAGGGACTAAAAAAGAGACCCAGTACTTC. Amino acid sequence: CASSPGTKKETQYF.

CDR3 nucleotide sequence: TGTGCCAGCAGTGGCTACTTGGCAGGGGAAGGAGAGACCCAGTACTTC. It specifies CASSGYLAGEGETQYF. The chain carries TRBV2 and TRBJ2-5, with D maybe TRBD1 (6 bases). V was cut by 4 bases and J by 4 bases, with 19 bases left in between. Germline loops: CDR1 SNHLY, CDR2 FYNNEI. CDR3 size: 16 residues.

The rearrangement uses TRBV4-2 and TRBJ1-1; no reliable D call. V lost 1 base and J lost 8, with 14 bases in between. The CDR3 contains 14 residues. Germline values: CDR1 LGHNA, CDR2 YNFKEQ. CDR3 sequence (DNA): TGTGCCAGCAGCCAAGGTTATGCAGATCGAGAAGCTTTCTTT. It translates to CASSQGYADREAFF.